This T cell receptor (beta chain) was sequenced in a study of a mutant IDH1 vaccine in newly diagnosed glioma. Study as a whole: Radiotherapy, temozolomide, or both had been given previously, and both were given to most. It was at week 35 that visit V12 occurred, and at week 47 that visit V13 did.

The trim removed 4 bases at V and 4 bases at J, leaving 12 bases unmatched. There are 17 residues in the CDR3. The germline V gene encodes CDR1 SEHNR and CDR2 FQNEAQ (reference sequence). Using immunoSEQ multiplex PCR, the repertoire was profiled, and TCRdb retains in-frame clones only, with some absent. The table has 25,000 to 40,000 clones, about four fifths seen once. As regards this clone: Its specificity is not known.

Time point reported: week 35, safety follow-up. Mutant IDH1 20-mer peptide, at 300 ug, made up each vaccine dose, with topical imiquimod. During weeks 1, 3, 5, 7, 11, 15, 19 and 23, patients received eight vaccinations. Donors' newly diagnosed IDH1-mutant WHO grade 3 or 4 astrocytomas lacked nuclear ATRX. The J gene is TRBJ1-2, the V gene TRBV7-9; 10 bases agree with TRBD1. The sample in question was PBMCs, obtained from a glioma patient whose treatment included an IDH1 peptide vaccine. This sequence originates from a man between 25 and 39 years old with glioma. The CDR3 DNA sequence: TGTGCCAGCAGCTCGCCTCATGGGGACAGGGGTGGCTATGGCTACACCTTC. Translating gives CASSSPHGDRGGYGYTF.